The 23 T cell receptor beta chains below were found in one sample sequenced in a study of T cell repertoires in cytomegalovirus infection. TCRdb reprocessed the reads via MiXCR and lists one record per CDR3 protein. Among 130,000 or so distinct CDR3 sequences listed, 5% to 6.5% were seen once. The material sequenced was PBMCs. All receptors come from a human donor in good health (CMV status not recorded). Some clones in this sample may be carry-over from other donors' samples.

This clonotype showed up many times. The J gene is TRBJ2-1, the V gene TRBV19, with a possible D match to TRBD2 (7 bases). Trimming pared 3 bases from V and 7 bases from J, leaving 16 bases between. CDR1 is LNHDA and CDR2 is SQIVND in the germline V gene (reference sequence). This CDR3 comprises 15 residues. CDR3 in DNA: TGTGCCAGTAGTATCCGGGGGGCCCCAGGGAATGAGCAGTTCTTC. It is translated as CASSIRGAPGNEQFF.

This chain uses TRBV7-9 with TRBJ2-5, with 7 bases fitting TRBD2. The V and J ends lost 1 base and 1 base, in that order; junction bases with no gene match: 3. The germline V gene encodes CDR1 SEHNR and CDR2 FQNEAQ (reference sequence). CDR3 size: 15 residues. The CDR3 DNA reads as TGTGCCAGCAGCTTAGGGGGGGGTGTCCAAGAGACCCAGTACTTC. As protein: CASSLGGGVQETQYF.

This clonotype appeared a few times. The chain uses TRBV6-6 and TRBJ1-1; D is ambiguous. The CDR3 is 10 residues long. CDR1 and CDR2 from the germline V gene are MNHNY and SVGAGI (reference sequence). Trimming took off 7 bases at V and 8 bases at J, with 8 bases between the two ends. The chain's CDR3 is CASKRGEAFF. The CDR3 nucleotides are TGTGCCAGCAAACGAGGGGAAGCTTTCTTT.

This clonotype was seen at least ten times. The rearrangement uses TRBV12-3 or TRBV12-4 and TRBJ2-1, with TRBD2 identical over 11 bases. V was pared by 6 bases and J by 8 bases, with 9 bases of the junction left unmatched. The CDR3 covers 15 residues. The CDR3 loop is CASSLSGGAWDEQFF. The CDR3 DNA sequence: TGTGCCAGCAGCCTTAGCGGGGGGGCCTGGGATGAGCAGTTCTTC.

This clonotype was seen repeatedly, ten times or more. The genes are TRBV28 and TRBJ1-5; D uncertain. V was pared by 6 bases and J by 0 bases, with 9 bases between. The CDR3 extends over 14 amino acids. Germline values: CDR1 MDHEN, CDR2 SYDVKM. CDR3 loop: CASRTEYSNQPQHF. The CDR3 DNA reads TGTGCCAGCAGAACAGAATATAGCAATCAGCCCCAGCATTTT.

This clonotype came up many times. CDR3 DNA sequence: TGTGCCAGCAGCCCACAGGGATTCTATGGCTACACCTTC. Its translation is CASSPQGFYGYTF. The V gene is TRBV7-2, the J gene TRBJ1-2; D is perhaps TRBD1 (6 bases). CDR1 is SGHTA and CDR2 is FQGNSA in the germline V gene. The CDR3 contains 13 residues. V was cut by 5 bases and J by 4 bases, with 11 bases left in between.

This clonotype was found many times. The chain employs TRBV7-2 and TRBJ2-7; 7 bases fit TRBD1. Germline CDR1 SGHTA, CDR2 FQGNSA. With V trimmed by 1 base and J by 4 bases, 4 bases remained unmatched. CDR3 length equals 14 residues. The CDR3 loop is CASSLVGTEYEQYF. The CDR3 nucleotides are TGTGCCAGCAGCTTAGTGGGGACAGAGTACGAGCAGTACTTC.

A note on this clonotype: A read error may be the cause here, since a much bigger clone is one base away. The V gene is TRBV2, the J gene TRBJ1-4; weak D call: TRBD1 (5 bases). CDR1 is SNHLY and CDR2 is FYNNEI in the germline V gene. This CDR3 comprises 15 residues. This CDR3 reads CAISEVRGFNEKLFF. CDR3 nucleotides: TGTGCCATCAGTGAAGTAAGGGGATTTAATGAAAAACTGTTTTTT. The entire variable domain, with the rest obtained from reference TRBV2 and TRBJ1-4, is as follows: EPEVTQTPSHQVTQMGQEVILRCVPISNHLYFYWYRQILGQKVEFLVSFYNNEISEKSEIFDDQFSVERPDGSNFTLKIRSTKLEDSAMYFCAISEVRGFNEKLFFGSGTQLSVL.

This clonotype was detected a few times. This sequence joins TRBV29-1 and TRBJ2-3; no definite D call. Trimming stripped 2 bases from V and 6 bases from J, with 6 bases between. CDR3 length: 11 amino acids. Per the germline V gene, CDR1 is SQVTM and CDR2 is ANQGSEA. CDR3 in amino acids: CSVEPGDTQYF. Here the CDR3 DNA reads TGCAGCGTTGAACCAGGCGATACGCAGTATTTT.

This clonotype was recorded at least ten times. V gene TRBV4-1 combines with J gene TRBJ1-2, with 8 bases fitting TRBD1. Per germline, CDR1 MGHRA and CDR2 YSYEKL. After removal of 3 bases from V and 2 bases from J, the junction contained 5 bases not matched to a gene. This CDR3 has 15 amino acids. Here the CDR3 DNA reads TGCGCCAGCAGCCAGGCCAGGGGGCAGAACTATGGCTACACCTTC. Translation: CASSQARGQNYGYTF.

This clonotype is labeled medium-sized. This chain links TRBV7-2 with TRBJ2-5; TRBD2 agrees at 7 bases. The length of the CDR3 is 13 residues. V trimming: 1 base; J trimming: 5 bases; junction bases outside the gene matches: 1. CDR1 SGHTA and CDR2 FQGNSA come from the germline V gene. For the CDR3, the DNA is TGTGCCAGCAGCTTAGTGCGGGGGGAGACCCAGTACTTC. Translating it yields CASSLVRGETQYF. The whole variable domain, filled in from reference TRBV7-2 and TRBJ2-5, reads GAGVSQSPSNKVTEKGKDVELRCDPISGHTALYWYRQSLGQGLEFLIYFQGNSAPDKSGLPSDRFSAERTGGSVSTLTIQRTQQEDSAVYLCASSLVRGETQYFGPGTRLLVL.

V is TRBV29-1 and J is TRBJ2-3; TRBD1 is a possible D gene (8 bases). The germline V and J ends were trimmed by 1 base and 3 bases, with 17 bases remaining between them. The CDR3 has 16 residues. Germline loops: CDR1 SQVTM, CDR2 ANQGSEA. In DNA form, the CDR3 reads TGCAGCGTTGAAGGGCTCGGACAGGGAGGGACAGATACGCAGTATTTT. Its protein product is CSVEGLGQGGTDTQYF.

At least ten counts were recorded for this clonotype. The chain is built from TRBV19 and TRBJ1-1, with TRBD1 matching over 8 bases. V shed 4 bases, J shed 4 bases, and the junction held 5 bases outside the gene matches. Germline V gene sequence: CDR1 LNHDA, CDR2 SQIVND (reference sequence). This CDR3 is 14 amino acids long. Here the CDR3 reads CASSTQGASTEAFF. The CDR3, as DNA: TGTGCCAGTAGTACCCAGGGGGCGAGCACTGAAGCTTTCTTT. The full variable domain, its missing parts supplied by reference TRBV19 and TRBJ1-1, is DGGITQSPKYLFRKEGQNVTLSCEQNLNHDAMYWYRQDPGQGLRLIYYSQIVNDFQKGDIAEGYSVSREKKESFPLTVTSAQKNPTAFYLCASSTQGASTEAFFGQGTRLTVV.

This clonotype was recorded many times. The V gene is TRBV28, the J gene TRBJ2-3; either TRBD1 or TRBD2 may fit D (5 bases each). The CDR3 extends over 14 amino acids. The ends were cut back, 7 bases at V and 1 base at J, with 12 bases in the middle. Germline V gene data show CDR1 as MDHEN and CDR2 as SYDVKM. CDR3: CASTPWGRTDTQYF. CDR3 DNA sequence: TGTGCCAGCACGCCGTGGGGACGCACAGATACGCAGTATTTT.

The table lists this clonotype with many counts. The CDR3 DNA reads TGCAGCGTTATGCGGGGATCTGGGGCCAACGTCCTGACTTTC. Protein sequence: CSVMRGSGANVLTF. The chain links TRBV29-1 to TRBJ2-6, with D possibly TRBD2 on 6 matching bases. V lost 5 bases and J lost 1, with 9 bases in between. The V gene's germline CDR1 is SQVTM and CDR2 ANQGSEA. The CDR3 covers 14 residues.

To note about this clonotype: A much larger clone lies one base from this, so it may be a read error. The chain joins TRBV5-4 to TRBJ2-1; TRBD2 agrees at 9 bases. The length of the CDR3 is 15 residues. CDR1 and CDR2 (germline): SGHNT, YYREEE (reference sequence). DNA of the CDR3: TGTGCCAGCAGCTTCATTCTAGCGGGGCCCAATGCGCAGTTCTTC. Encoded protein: CASSFILAGPNAQFF.

CDR3 residues: CAIRDLYEQYF. Written as DNA, the CDR3 is TGTGCCATCCGGGACCTCTACGAGCAGTACTTC. V is TRBV10-3 and J is TRBJ2-7; D could derive from TRBD1 or TRBD2 (5 bases each). The length of the CDR3 is 11 residues. Trimming took 8 bases from V and 3 from J, leaving 8 bases between them. Germline assignment: CDR1 ENHRY and CDR2 SYGVKD.

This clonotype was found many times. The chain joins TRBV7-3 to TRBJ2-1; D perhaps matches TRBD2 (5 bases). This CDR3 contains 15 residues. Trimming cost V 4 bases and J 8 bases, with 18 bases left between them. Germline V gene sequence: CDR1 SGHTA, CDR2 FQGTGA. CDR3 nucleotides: TGTGCCAGCAGCTCAGCGGAGGCTAGGGCCTATGAGCAGTTCTTC. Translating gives CASSSAEARAYEQFF.

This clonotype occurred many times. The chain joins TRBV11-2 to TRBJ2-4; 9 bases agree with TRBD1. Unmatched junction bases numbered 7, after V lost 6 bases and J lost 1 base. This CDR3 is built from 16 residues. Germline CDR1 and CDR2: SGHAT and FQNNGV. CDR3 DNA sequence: TGTGCCAGCAGACAACAGGGGGCGGGGGCCAAAAACATTCAGTACTTC. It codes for CASRQQGAGAKNIQYF.

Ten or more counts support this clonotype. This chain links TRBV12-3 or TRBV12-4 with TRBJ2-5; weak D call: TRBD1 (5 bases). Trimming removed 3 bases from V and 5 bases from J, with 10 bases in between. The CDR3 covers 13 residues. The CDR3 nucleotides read TGTGCCAGCAGTTTGGAAGGGGTGGAGACCCAGTACTTC. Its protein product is CASSLEGVETQYF.

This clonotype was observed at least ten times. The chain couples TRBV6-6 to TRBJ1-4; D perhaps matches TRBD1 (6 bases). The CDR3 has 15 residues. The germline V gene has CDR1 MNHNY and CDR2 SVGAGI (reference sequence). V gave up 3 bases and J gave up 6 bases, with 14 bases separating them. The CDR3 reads CASSYGGGAHEKLFF. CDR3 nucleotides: TGTGCCAGCAGTTATGGTGGGGGGGCTCATGAAAAACTGTTTTTT.

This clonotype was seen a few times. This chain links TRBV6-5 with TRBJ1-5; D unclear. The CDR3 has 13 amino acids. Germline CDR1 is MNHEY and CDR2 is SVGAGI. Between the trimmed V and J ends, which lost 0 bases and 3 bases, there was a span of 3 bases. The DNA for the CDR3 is TGTGCCAGCAGTTACTCGTACAATCAGCCCCAGCATTTT. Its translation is CASSYSYNQPQHF.

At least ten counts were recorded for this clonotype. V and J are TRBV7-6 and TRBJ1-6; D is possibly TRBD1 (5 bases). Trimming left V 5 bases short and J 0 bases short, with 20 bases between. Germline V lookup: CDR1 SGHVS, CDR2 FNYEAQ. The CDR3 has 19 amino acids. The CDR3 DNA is TGTGCCAGCAGCCGGGCGGCCGGGACGGAGAGCTCCTATAATTCACCCCTCCACTTT. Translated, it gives CASSRAAGTESSYNSPLHF.